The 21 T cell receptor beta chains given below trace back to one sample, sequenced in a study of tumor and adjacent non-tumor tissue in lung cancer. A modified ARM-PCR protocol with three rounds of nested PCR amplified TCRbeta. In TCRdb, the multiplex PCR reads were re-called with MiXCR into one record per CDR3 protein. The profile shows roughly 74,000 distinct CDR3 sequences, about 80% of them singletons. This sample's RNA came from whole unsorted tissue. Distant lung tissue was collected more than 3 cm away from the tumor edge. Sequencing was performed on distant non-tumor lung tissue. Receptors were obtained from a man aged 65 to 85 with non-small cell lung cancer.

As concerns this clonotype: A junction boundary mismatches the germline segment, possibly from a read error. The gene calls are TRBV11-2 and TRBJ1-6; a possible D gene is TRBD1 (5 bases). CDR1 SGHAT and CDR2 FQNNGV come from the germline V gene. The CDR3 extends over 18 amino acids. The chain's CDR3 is CASSASAGGSSYNSPLHF. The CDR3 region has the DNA TGTGCCAGCAGCGCCAGTGCCGGGGGTTCCTCCTATAATTCGCCCCTCCACTTT.

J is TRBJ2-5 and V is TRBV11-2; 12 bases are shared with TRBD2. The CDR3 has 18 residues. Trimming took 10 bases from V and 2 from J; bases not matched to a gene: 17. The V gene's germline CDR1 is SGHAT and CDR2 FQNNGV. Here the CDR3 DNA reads TGTGCCAACAACTTAGTATGGACTAGCGGGGCCCGACAAGAGACCCAGTACTTC. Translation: CANNLVWTSGARQETQYF.

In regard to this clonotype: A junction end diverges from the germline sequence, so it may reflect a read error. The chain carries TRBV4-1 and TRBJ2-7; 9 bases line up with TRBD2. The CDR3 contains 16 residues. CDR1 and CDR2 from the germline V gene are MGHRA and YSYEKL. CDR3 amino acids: CDSSRTLAGEGNEQYF. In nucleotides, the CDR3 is TGCGACAGCAGCCGGACATTAGCGGGAGAGGGGAACGAGCAGTACTTC.

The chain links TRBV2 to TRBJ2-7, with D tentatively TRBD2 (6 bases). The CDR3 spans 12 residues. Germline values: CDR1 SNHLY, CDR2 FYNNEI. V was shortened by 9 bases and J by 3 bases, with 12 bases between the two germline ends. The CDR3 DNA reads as TGTGCCAGAGGAAGGAGGGGCTACGAGCAGTACTTC. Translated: CARGRRGYEQYF.

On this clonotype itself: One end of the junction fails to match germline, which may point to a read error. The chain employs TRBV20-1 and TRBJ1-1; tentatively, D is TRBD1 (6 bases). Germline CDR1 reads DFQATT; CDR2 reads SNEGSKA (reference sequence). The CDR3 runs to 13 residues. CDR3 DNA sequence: TGCTCGGGGGCAGACCCTATGAACACGGAAGCTTTCTTT. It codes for CSGADPMNTEAFF.

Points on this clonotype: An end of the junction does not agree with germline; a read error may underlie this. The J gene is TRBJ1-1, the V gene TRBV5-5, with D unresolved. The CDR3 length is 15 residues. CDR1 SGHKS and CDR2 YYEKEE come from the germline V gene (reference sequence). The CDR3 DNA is TGTACCAGCAGCTTGGAACAGATCATGAACATTGAAGCTTTCTTT. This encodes CTSSLEQIMNIEAFF.

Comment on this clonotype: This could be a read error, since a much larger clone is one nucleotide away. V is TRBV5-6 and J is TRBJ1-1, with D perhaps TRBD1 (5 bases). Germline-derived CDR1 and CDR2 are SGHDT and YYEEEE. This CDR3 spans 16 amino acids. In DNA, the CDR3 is TGTGCCTGCAGCCTTACAGGCGTTGGAATGAACACTGAAGCTTTCTTT. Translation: CACSLTGVGMNTEAFF. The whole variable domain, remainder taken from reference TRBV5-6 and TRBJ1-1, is DAGVTQSPTHLIKTRGQQVTLRCSPKSGHDTVSWYQQALGQGPQFIFQYYEEEERQRGNFPDRFSGHQFPNYSSELNVNALLLGDSALYLCACSLTGVGMNTEAFFGQGTRLTVV.

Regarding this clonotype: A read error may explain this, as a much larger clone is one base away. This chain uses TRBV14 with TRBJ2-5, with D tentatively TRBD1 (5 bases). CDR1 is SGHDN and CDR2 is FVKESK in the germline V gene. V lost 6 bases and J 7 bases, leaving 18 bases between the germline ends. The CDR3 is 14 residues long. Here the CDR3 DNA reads TGTGCCAGCAGGCAATCGACAGCCGGACGGACCCAGTACTTC. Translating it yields CASRQSTAGRTQYF.

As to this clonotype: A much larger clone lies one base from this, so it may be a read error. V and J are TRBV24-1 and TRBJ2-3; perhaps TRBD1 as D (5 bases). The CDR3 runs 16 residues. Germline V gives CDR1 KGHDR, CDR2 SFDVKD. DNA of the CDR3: TGTGTCACCAGTGATCCCAGGACAAGGAGCACAGATACGCAGTATTTT. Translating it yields CVTSDPRTRSTDTQYF.

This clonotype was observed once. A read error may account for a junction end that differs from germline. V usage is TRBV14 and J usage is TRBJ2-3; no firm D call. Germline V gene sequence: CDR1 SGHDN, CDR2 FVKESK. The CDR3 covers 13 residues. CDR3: CASSQGVTDTHYF. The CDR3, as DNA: TGTGCCAGCAGCCAAGGAGTAACAGATACGCATTATTTT. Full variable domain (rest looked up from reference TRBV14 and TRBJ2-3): EAGVTQFPSHSVIEKGQTVTLRCDPISGHDNLYWYRRVMGKEIKFLLHFVKESKQDESGMPNNRFLAERTGGTYSTLKVQPAELEDSGVYFCASSQGVTDTHYFGPGTRLTVL.

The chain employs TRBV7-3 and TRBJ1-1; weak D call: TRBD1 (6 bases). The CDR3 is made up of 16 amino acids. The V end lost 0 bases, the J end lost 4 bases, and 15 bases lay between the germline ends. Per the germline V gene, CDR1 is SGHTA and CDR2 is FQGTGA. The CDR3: CASSLTAGGRITEAFF. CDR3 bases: TGTGCCAGCAGCTTAACGGCCGGGGGGCGAATCACTGAAGCTTTCTTT.

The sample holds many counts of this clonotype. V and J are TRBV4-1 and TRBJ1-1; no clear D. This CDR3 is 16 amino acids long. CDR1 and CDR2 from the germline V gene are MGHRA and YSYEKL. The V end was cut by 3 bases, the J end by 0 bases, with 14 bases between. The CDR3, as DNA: TGCGCCAGCAGCCACCCTCTGCCTGCTATGAACACTGAAGCTTTCTTT. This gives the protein CASSHPLPAMNTEAFF.

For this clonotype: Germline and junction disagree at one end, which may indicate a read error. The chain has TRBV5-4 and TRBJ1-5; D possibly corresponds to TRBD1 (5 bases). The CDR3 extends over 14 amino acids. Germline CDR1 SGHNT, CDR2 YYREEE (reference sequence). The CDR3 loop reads CASSVQGPNQPQHF. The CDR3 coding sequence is TGTGCCAGCAGCGTGCAGGGCCCCAATCAACCCCAGCATTTT.

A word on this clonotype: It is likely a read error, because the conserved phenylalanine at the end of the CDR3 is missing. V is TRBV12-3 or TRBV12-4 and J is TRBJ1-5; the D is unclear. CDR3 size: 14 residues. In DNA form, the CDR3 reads TGTGCCAGCAGTTTCCGGGCTACCAATCAACCCCAGCATTCT. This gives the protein CASSFRATNQPQHS.

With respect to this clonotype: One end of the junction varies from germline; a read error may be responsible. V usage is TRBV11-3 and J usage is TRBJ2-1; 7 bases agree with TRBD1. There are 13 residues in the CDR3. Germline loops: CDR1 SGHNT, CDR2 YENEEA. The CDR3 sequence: CASRPNRGNDQSF. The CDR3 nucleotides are TGTGCCAGCAGACCTAACAGGGGCAATGACCAGTCCTTC.

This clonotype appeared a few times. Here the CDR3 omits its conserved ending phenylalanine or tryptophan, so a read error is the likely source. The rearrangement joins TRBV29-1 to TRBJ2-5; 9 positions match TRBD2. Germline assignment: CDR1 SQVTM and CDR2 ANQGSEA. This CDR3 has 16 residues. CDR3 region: CSGRLDRDVLRETQYL. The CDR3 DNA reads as TGTAGCGGGAGACTAGACAGGGACGTTTTGCGAGAGACCCAGTACCTC.

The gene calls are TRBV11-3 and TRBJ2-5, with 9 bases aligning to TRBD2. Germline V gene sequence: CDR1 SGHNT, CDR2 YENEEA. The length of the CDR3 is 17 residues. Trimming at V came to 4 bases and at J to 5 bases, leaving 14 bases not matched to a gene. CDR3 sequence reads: CASSSTRLAEYLETQYF. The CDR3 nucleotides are TGTGCCAGCAGCTCGACGAGACTAGCGGAATATTTGGAGACCCAGTACTTC.

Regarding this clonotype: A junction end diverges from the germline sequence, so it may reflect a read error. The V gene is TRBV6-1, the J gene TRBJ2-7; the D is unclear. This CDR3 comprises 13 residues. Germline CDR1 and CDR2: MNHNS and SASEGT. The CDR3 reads CASNFGSSYDQYF. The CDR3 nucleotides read TGTGCCAGCAACTTCGGCAGCTCCTACGATCAGTACTTC.

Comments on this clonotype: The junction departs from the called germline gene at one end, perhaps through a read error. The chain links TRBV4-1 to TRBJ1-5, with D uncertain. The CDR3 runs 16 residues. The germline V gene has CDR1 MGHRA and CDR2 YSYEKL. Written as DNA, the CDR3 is TGCGCCAGTAGCCAAGAGCCGACCTATAGCAATCAGCCCCAAAATTTT. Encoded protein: CASSQEPTYSNQPQNF.

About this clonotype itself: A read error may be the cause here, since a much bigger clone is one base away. This chain's CDR3 is CPSSPSGLNTIYF. Here the CDR3 DNA reads TGTCCCAGCAGCCCCTCGGGACTGAACACCATATATTTT. This rearrangement joins TRBV6-6 to TRBJ1-3, with D possibly matching TRBD1 (5 bases). There are 13 residues in the CDR3. Germline assignment: CDR1 MNHNY and CDR2 SVGAGI (reference sequence).

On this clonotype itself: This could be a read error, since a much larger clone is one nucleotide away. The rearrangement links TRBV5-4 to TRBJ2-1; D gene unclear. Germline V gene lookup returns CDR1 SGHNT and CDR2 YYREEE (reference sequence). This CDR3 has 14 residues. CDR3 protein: CASSPALVGNKQFF. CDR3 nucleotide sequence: TGTGCCAGCAGCCCGGCATTAGTCGGCAATAAGCAGTTCTTC.